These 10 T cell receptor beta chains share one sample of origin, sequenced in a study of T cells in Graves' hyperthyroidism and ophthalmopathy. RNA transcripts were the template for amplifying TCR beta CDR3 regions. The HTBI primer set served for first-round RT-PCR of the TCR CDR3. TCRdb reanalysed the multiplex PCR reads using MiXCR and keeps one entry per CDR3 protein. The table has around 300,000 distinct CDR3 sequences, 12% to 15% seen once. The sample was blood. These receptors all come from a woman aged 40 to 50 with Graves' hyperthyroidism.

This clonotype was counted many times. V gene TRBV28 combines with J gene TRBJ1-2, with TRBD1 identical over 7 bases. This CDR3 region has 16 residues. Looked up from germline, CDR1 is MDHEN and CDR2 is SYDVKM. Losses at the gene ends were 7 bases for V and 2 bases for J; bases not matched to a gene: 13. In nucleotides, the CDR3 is TGTGCCAGCACAACTCCGAGGACAGGAGGAAACTATGGCTACACCTTC. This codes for CASTTPRTGGNYGYTF.

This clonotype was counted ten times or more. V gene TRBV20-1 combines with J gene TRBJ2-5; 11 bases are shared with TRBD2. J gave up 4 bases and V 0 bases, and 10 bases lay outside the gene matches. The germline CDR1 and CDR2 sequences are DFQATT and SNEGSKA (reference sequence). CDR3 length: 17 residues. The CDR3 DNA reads TGCAGTGCTAGAGACCTAACTAGCGGGAGTACGAGAGAGACCCAGTACTTC. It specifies CSARDLTSGSTRETQYF.

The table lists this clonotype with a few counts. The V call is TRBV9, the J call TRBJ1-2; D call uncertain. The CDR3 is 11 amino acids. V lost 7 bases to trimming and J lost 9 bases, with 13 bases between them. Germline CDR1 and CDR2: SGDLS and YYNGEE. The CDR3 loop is CASRGAGRYTF. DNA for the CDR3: TGTGCCAGCCGGGGTGCGGGTCGCTACACCTTC.

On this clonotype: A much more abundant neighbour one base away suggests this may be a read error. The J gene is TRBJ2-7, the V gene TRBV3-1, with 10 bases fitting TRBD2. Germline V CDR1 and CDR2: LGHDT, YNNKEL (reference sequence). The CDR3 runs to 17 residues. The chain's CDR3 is CASSQEGRTSGKYGQYF. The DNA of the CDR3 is TGTGCCAGCAGCCAAGAGGGTAGAACTAGCGGGAAATACGGGCAGTACTTC.

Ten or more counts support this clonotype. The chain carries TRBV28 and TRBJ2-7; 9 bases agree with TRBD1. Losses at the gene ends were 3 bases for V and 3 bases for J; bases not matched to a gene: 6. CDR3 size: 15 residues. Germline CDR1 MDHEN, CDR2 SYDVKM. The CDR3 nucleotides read TGTGCCAGCAGTTTTCCCCGACAGGGGGGCTACGAGCAGTACTTC. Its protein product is CASSFPRQGGYEQYF.

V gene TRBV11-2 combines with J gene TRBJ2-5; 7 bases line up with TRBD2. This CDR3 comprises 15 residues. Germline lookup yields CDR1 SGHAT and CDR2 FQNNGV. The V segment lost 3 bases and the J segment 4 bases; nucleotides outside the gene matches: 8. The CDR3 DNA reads TGTGCCAGCAGCTTGGGACTAACAGAAGGAGAGACCCAGTACTTC. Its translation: CASSLGLTEGETQYF.

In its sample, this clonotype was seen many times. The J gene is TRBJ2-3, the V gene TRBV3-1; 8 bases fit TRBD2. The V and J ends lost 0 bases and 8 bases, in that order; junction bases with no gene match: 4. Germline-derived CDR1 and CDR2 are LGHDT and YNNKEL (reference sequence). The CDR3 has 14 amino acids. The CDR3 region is CASSQDRGLATQYF. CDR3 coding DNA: TGTGCCAGCAGCCAAGATAGAGGACTAGCTACGCAGTATTTT.

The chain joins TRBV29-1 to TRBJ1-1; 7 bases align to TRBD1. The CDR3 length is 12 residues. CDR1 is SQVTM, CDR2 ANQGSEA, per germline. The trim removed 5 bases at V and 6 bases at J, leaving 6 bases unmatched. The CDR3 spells CSVRQGGPEAFF. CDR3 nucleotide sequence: TGCAGCGTTCGGCAGGGGGGTCCTGAAGCTTTCTTT.

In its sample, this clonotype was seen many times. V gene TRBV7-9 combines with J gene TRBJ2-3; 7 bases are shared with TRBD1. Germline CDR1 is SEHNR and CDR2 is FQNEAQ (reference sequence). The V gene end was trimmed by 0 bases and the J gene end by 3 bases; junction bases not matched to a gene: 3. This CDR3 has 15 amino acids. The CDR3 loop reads CASSLAQTGTDTQYF. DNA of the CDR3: TGTGCCAGCAGCTTAGCACAGACAGGGACAGATACGCAGTATTTT.

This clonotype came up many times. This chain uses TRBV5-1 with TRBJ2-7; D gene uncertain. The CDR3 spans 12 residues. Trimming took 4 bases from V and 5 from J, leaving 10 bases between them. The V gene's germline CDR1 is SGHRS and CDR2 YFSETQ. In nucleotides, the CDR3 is TGCGCCAGCAGCACGGACGGCGACGAGCAGTACTTC. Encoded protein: CASSTDGDEQYF. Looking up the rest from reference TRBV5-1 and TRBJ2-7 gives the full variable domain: KAGVTQTPRYLIKTRGQQVTLSCSPISGHRSVSWYQQTPGQGLQFLFEYFSETQRNKGNFPGRFSGRQFSNSRSEMNVSTLELGDSALYLCASSTDGDEQYFGPGTRLTVT.